This T cell receptor (beta chain) was profiled in a study of vaccination and CD4 T cells after COVID-19 (dated by TCRdb to the early 2020s). For context, the study as a whole: Every convalescent patient had a positive nasal swab PCR test for SARS-CoV-2, with mild disease in several patients and severe disease in one. In the convalescent cohort there were six males and four females, among whom were two Hispanic individuals, seven Caucasians, two Asians and one multiracial person. Participants received two doses of either the Pfizer-BioNTech BNT162b2 vaccine (n=8) or the Moderna mRNA-1273 vaccine (n=2). Post-COVID blood samples from convalescent patients were collected a median of around 100 days after diagnosis, with a range of about 35 to 180 days. Post-vaccine blood samples were collected a median of approximately 77 days after the second vaccine dose, ranging from roughly 13 to 250 days. The cultures were stimulated with overlapping spike peptide pools from SARS-CoV-2 and from the common cold coronaviruses HCoV-NL63, HCoV-OC43 and HCoV-229E. Control cultures received a CEFX viral epitope pool as the positive control, an HIV-1 Nef peptide pool as the negative control, or no peptide. The spike-specific CD4+ TCR repertoire was compared before and after mRNA vaccination in over nine COVID-19 convalescent patients and a few infection-naive healthy vaccine recipients. What the authors observed across the whole study: Among the post-vaccine SARS-CoV-2-reactive clones in convalescent patients, a median approximately 90% showed up only after vaccination, which suggests vaccine-specific priming. Although the median number of SARS-CoV-2-reactive clonotypes went up from roughly 19 after infection to 35 to 40 after vaccination, the increase was not significant. Relatively few convalescent patients were included in the study, and early timepoints after natural infection were not analyzed. Of the vaccine-specific clones found in convalescent patients, nearly all (304 of 307) were mono-reactive for SARS-CoV-2 spike instead of being cross-reactive with common cold coronaviruses.

This clonotype was found a few times. There is no known antigen for this receptor. No base quality values were provided; no much bigger clone lies one nucleotide off. Read against the paper, the sample's treatment or condition label means: approximately nine-day PBMC culture with coronavirus spike peptide pools or control peptides (ViraFEST assay). The ViraFEST assay was used in the study, in which antigen-specific T cells were expanded with peptide pools and expanded clonotypes were subsequently identified by TCR sequencing. Positive SARS-CoV-2 PCR tests in the convalescent patients dated from March to December 2020, before Alpha, Beta and Delta variants emerged in the United States. Fewer than 2.5 million PBMCs per well were cultured in IMDM with roughly 5% human AB serum and roughly 10 IU/ml IL-2, plus 10 ug/ml peptide pools. On days 3 and 7, half of the culture medium was replaced with fresh IL-2-containing medium. CD4+ T cells were isolated after less than twelve days of culture through negative selection using the EasySep CD4+ T cell isolation kit. Ficoll-Paque Plus gradient centrifugation was used to isolate PBMCs from whole blood, and the isolated PBMCs were then either used fresh or cryopreserved at -140C. Culture conditions were generally each tested in triplicate wells.

CDR1 and CDR2 are read off the germline V gene as SGHTA and FQGTGA. The V end loses 0 bases and the J end loses 0 bases, and a stretch of 5 bases separates them. Counted from cysteine to phenylalanine, this CDR3 has 15 amino acids. CDR3 DNA only is kept here, 45 bases in frame from base 1. To prepare the library, PCR was applied. DNA from cultured CD4+ T cells underwent TCR sequencing with the Oncomine TCR Beta short-read assay at the Johns Hopkins FTIC core. The QIAamp micro DNA kit was used to extract genomic DNA from the cultured CD4+ T cells. Oncomine TCR Beta libraries from cultured CD4+ T cells were pooled using unique dual indexes and sequenced on an Illumina iSeq 100. Per the original workflow: Non-productive sequences were removed, and CDR3s that did not start with C, did not end with F or W, or were shorter than 7 amino acids were discarded. Antigen-specific clonotypes were identified with the MANAFEST web application by comparing peptide-stimulated wells with reference and other culture wells. An FDR below 0.05, an odds ratio above 5, and a productive frequency above 0.1% in at least two of three replicate wells were required for clones to be considered positive. Cross-reactive clonotypes were defined as significantly expanded in both SARS-CoV-2 spike wells and at least one common cold coronavirus spike condition. CDR3 homology was assessed with Levenshtein distances (stringdist) and unrooted phylogenetic trees (ape) in R version 3.6.1. The public reads were run again by TCRdb, first through fastp at Q25 and then through MiXCR, and only productive beta chains were kept. All rows with the same CDR3 protein become a single entry with the most common DNA and genes. The V and J calls shown here were made by TCRdb, not taken from the authors' results. In this sample the table shows approximately 26,000 distinct CDR3 sequences, about 40% of which occur a single time. The ten largest account for under 13% of the sample.

Recombination joined TRBV7-3 with TRBJ2-2, with a tentative D gene TRBD2 over 5 matching bases. The sequenced sample was CD4+ T cells from blood, cultured in vitro. This sequence originates from a human donor who had recovered from COVID-19. Read as DNA, the sequence is TGTGCCAGCAGCTTAACCGGGACGAACACCGGGGAGCTGTTTTTT. Protein translation: CASSLTGTNTGELFF. Full variable domain (CDR3 extended with the reference TRBV7-3 and TRBJ2-2 proteins): GAGVSQTPSNKVTEKGKYVELRCDPISGHTALYWYRQSLGQGPEFLIYFQGTGAADDSGLPNDRFFAVRPEGSVSTLKIQRTERGDSAVYLCASSLTGTNTGELFFGEGSRLTVL.